Below are 17 T cell receptor beta chains sequenced from a single sample in a study of T-cell memory formation after mild COVID-19. TCRdb redid the calling of the 5' RACE reads with MiXCR, one entry per CDR3 protein. The sample shows approximately 500,000 distinct CDR3 sequences, approximately 23% of them seen only once. Specimen: PBMCs or a T cell subset sorted from them (not recorded which). These receptors originate from an adult woman who had mild COVID-19 (a few samples of this study predate the infection). Cell type and time point are not known.

This clonotype was observed a handful of times. The genes are TRBV7-3 and TRBJ2-3, with 12 nucleotides matching TRBD2. After removal of 4 bases from V and 4 bases from J, the junction contained 6 bases not matched to a gene. The CDR3 is made up of 16 amino acids. Germline CDR1 SGHTA, CDR2 FQGTGA. The CDR3, as DNA: TGTGCCAGCAGCTCTCGGACTAGCGGGAATGCAGATACGCAGTATTTT. Residues: CASSSRTSGNADTQYF.

This clonotype has more than one count but fewer than ten. The V call is TRBV5-1, the J call TRBJ2-5; possibly TRBD1 or TRBD2 for D (6 bases each). V was shortened by 4 bases and J by 4 bases, with 26 bases between the two germline ends. Per the germline V gene, CDR1 is SGHRS and CDR2 is YFSETQ. The CDR3 is 18 amino acids. CDR3 protein: CASSRNPSLSGGGETQYF. The CDR3 DNA is TGCGCCAGCAGCAGGAATCCCTCCTTATCCGGGGGCGGAGAGACCCAGTACTTC.

The chain links TRBV5-1 to TRBJ1-5; D remains unclear. The V gene's germline CDR1 is SGHRS and CDR2 YFSETQ. Trimming pared 0 bases from V and 3 bases from J, leaving 4 bases between. The CDR3 consists of 13 residues. The CDR3 region has the DNA TGCGCCAGCAGCTTGGACATCAATCAGCCCCAGCATTTT. Translation: CASSLDINQPQHF.

This CDR3 reads CASSYPEGENYGYTF. In DNA form, the CDR3 reads TGTGCCAGCAGTTACCCGGAAGGAGAAAACTATGGCTACACCTTC. The gene calls are TRBV6-6 and TRBJ1-2; D is unclear. From germline, CDR1 is MNHNY and CDR2 SVGAGI (reference sequence). V lost 2 bases, J lost 2 bases, and 12 bases lay in between. This CDR3 is 15 amino acids long.

The V gene is TRBV7-2, the J gene TRBJ2-2; 7 bases are shared with TRBD1. CDR1 is SGHTA, CDR2 FQGNSA, per germline. There are 16 residues in the CDR3. Trimming at V came to 7 bases and at J to 7 bases, leaving 15 bases not matched to a gene. CDR3 sequence reads: CASMIRGQRLRGELFF. The CDR3, as DNA: TGTGCCAGCATGATCCGGGGACAGCGGCTTCGCGGGGAGCTGTTTTTT.

This rearrangement joins TRBV7-2 to TRBJ1-2, with TRBD1 identical over 7 bases. This CDR3 contains 15 residues. Germline CDR1 and CDR2: SGHTA and FQGNSA. After removal of 6 bases from V and 0 bases from J, the junction contained 7 bases not matched to a gene. The CDR3 sequence: CASRAPGQTNYGYTF. For the CDR3, the DNA is TGTGCCAGCAGAGCGCCGGGACAGACTAACTATGGCTACACCTTC. The whole variable domain, filled in from reference TRBV7-2 and TRBJ1-2, reads GAGVSQSPSNKVTEKGKDVELRCDPISGHTALYWYRQSLGQGLEFLIYFQGNSAPDKSGLPSDRFSAERTGGSVSTLTIQRTQQEDSAVYLCASRAPGQTNYGYTFGSGTRLTVV.

This clonotype was found once. This chain links TRBV29-1 with TRBJ2-5, with 9 bases matching TRBD2. This CDR3 region has 13 residues. Germline V lookup: CDR1 SQVTM, CDR2 ANQGSEA. After removal of 5 bases from V and 4 bases from J, the junction contained 5 bases not matched to a gene. CDR3 amino acids: CSVTREGGETQYF. For the CDR3, the DNA is TGCAGCGTTACGCGGGAGGGCGGAGAGACCCAGTACTTC.

The rearrangement links TRBV15 to TRBJ1-3; 8 positions agree with TRBD1. The CDR3 is 15 residues long. CDR1 and CDR2 from the germline V gene are LNHNV and YYDKDF (reference sequence). V was clipped by 3 bases and J by 3 bases; unmatched bases: 4. The CDR3 region is CATSRRTGFGNTIYF. The CDR3 DNA reads TGTGCCACCAGCAGGAGGACAGGGTTTGGAAACACCATATATTTT.

This clonotype was seen more than once but under ten times. The chain is built from TRBV30 and TRBJ2-7; D gene unclear. CDR1 is GTSNPN and CDR2 is SVGIG in the germline V gene (reference sequence). The CDR3 sequence is 11 residues long. Trimming left V 0 bases short and J 4 bases short, with 4 bases between. The CDR3 reads CAWSVRYEQYF. The CDR3 nucleotides read TGTGCCTGGAGTGTACGATACGAGCAGTACTTC.

This clonotype was counted only a few times. This sequence joins TRBV7-2 and TRBJ1-1; possibly TRBD1 for D (6 bases). Germline loops: CDR1 SGHTA, CDR2 FQGNSA. CDR3 size: 13 residues. Trimming shortened V by 5 bases and J by 8 bases, and 15 bases separated the two germline ends. The DNA for the CDR3 is TGTGCCAGCAGCGGAAGGGGTGGACAGGAAGCTTTCTTT. The encoded protein is CASSGRGGQEAFF. The full variable domain, rest sourced from reference TRBV7-2 and TRBJ1-1, is GAGVSQSPSNKVTEKGKDVELRCDPISGHTALYWYRQSLGQGLEFLIYFQGNSAPDKSGLPSDRFSAERTGGSVSTLTIQRTQQEDSAVYLCASSGRGGQEAFFGQGTRLTVV.

This clonotype was counted a few times. The rearrangement uses TRBV7-9 and TRBJ1-3; 10 bases agree with TRBD1. The CDR3 is 14 amino acids. Trimming removed 5 bases from V and 7 bases from J; junction bases left unmatched: 5. Germline V gene data show CDR1 as SEHNR and CDR2 as FQNEAQ (reference sequence). CDR3 bases: TGTGCCAGCAGCCACGACAGGGGGCTTAACACCATATATTTT. Translated: CASSHDRGLNTIYF. The whole variable domain, filled in from reference TRBV7-9 and TRBJ1-3, reads DTGVSQNPRHKITKRGQNVTFRCDPISEHNRLYWYRQTLGQGPEFLTYFQNEAQLEKSRLLSDRFSAERPKGSFSTLEIQRTEQGDSAMYLCASSHDRGLNTIYFGEGSWLTVV.

The chain couples TRBV24-1 to TRBJ1-2, with 7 bases that match TRBD1. CDR3 length: 13 amino acids. The germline gives CDR1 KGHDR, CDR2 SFDVKD. With V trimmed by 1 base and J by 8 bases, 3 bases remained unmatched. The CDR3 is CATSDFQGGGYTF. The CDR3 bases are TGTGCCACCAGTGATTTCCAGGGGGGAGGCTACACCTTC.

This clonotype has only a few counts. CDR3 region: CASSPFYTEAFF. Here the CDR3 DNA reads TGTGCCAGCAGCCCTTTTTACACTGAAGCTTTCTTT. This chain connects TRBV7-9 to TRBJ1-1; D gene uncertain. The V gene lost 5 bases and the J gene lost 3 bases, with 7 bases spanning the gap. Germline V gene data show CDR1 as SEHNR and CDR2 as FQNEAQ (reference sequence). The CDR3 is 12 amino acids. Drawing the rest from reference TRBV7-9 and TRBJ1-1, the complete variable domain is DTGVSQNPRHKITKRGQNVTFRCDPISEHNRLYWYRQTLGQGPEFLTYFQNEAQLEKSRLLSDRFSAERPKGSFSTLEIQRTEQGDSAMYLCASSPFYTEAFFGQGTRLTVV.

The chain recombines TRBV29-1 with TRBJ2-7, with TRBD2 matching over 12 bases. V shed 6 bases, J shed 5 bases, and the junction held 11 bases outside the gene matches. This CDR3 has 15 residues. CDR1 and CDR2 from the germline V gene are SQVTM and ANQGSEA. This CDR3 reads CSVRLAGASFDEQYF. The CDR3 DNA reads as TGCAGCGTCAGACTAGCGGGAGCTAGTTTCGACGAGCAGTACTTC.

This clonotype was seen many times. V and J are TRBV7-9 and TRBJ2-3, with 10 bases that match TRBD2. The CDR3 consists of 15 residues. CDR1 is SEHNR, CDR2 FQNEAQ, per germline (reference sequence). Trimming took 4 bases from V and 1 from J; bases not matched to a gene: 2. The DNA for the CDR3 is TGTGCCAGCAGCTCCGGGACTAGCGGCACAGATACGCAGTATTTT. It codes for CASSSGTSGTDTQYF.

This chain uses TRBV6-5 with TRBJ2-7, with 10 bases identical to TRBD1. There are 17 residues in the CDR3. V lost 0 bases to trimming and J lost 3 bases; unmatched junction nucleotides: 8. Per the germline V gene, CDR1 is MNHEY and CDR2 is SVGAGI. The chain's CDR3 is CASSYSARDRGLYEQYF. In DNA, the CDR3 is TGTGCCAGCAGTTACTCGGCTCGGGACAGGGGACTCTACGAGCAGTACTTC.

This clonotype was seen only a few times. This chain joins TRBV24-1 and TRBJ2-1; 11 positions agree with TRBD1. The germline V gene encodes CDR1 KGHDR and CDR2 SFDVKD. The CDR3 spans 16 residues. Trimming at V came to 5 bases and at J to 6 bases, leaving 8 bases not matched to a gene. This CDR3 reads CATSAPPGTGGNEQFF. CDR3 sequence (DNA): TGTGCCACCAGTGCCCCTCCGGGGACAGGGGGCAATGAGCAGTTCTTC.